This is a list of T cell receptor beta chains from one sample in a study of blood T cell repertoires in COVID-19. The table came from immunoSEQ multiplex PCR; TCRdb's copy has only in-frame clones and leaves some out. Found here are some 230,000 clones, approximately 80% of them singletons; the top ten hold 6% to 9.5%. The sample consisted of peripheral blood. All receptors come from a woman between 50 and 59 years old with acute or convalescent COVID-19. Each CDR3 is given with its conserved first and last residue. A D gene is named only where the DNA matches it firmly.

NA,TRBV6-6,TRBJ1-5,CASSYQHQHF
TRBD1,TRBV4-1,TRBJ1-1,CASSQFPGGTEAFF
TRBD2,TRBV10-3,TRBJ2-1,CAIRGDQRNEQFF
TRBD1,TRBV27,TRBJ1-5,CASSLYSVGQGANQPQHF
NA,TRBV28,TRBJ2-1,CASSLTFYNEQFF
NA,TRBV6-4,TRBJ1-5,CASIGGDKSLNSNQPQHF
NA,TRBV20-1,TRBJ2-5,CSAGPKETQYF
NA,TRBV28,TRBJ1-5,CASSFLRGDQPQHF
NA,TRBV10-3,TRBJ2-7,CAISDPGYTSYEQYF
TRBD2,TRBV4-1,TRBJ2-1,CASSQGLGFSGNNEQFF
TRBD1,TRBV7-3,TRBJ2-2,CASSPGQGLTGELFF
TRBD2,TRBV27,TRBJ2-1,CASSPGLAGDLVGYEQFF
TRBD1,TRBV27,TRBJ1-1,CASSFEWGQEAFF
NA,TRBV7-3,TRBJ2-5,CASSLGAGQETQYF
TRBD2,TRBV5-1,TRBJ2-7,CASSIGLAGSNEQYF
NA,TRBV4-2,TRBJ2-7,CASSQEIQIHSYEQYF
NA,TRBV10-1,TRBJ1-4,CARLPVGGRRKKLFF
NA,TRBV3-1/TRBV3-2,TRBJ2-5,CASSQTGTQYF
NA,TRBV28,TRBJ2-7,CASSPVGGYEQYF
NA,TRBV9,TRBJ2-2,CASSASGRGDTGELFF
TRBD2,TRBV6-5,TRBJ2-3,CASQGGGTDTQYF
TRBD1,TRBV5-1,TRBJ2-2,CASSLSQGARSGELFF
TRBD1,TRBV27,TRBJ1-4,CASGRTGVAEKLFF
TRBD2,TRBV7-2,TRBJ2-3,CASSLLWGGAADTQYF
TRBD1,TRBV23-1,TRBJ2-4,CASRRGTGRAKNIQYF
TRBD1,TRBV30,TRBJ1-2,CAWSSLRGYGYTF
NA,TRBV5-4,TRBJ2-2,CASSLARGPGELFF
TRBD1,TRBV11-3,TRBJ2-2,CASSSRQGLPTGELFF
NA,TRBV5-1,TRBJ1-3,CASSTVQGFSGNTIYF
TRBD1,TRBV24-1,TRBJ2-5,CATSATGEETQYF
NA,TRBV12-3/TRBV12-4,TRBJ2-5,CASSLQGIQYF
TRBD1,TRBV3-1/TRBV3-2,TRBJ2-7,CASSQKTYGTGFGEQYF
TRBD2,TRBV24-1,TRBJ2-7,CATSGWTSGRRGYEQYF
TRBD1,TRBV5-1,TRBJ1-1,CASSSTGQGETEAFF
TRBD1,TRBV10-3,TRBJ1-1,CAISEPDRGPVTEAFF
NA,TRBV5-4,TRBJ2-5,CASSSYLEPGETQYF
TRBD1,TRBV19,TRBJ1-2,CASSGTTGGDYGYTF
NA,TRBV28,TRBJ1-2,CASSPHQEANYGYTF
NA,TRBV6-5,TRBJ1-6,CASKDSAYSPLHF
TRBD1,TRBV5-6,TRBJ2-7,CASSLFMGTGGVEQYF